The TCR beta chain under discussion was sequenced for a study of CXCR3-negative and CXCR3-positive naive CD8 T cells (dated by TCRdb to about 2019). About the study as a whole: In total, about 150 million TRB reads were obtained, which works out to roughly 1.5 +/- 0.3 million reads per library. Diversity and physicochemical repertoire analyses covered 11 donors pooled from two independent experiments. Naive subsets from 5 or 6 donors and memory cells from 3 donors were included in the TRBV-TRBJ cluster analysis.

Sequencing took place on a NextSeq 550. The Human TCR Profiling Kit (MiLaboratory) was used to prepare UMI-labeled 5' RACE TRB cDNA libraries. cDNA synthesis used the entire amount of extracted RNA, and PCR amplification then used the entire amount of cDNA produced. Libraries were prepared in parallel using an identical number of PCR cycles. Processing in the source paper ran as follows. With a requirement of at least two reads per UMI, MIGEC and MiXCR extracted about 48,000 +/- 9,800 unique UMI-labeled TRB cDNA molecules per library. On average, each library contained roughly 40,000 +/- 10,000 functional in-frame TRB CDR3 nucleotide clonotypes without stop codons. After downsampling to 5000 UMI-labeled TRB molecules per sample, diversity metrics, including normalized Shannon-Wiener and Chao1, were computed in VDJtools. For the central five CDR3 residues, VDJtools calculated physicochemical properties weighted by clonotype size, namely interaction energy, strength, volume and Kidera factor 4. The reads were reprocessed in TCRdb, with one entry per CDR3 protein sequence and no accompanying DNA. The V and J calls follow TCRdb's processing rather than the paper's. The sample's own table lists some 130,000 distinct CDR3 sequences. The top ten clones comprise 0.49% of the sample.

About this clonotype itself: The specificity of this receptor is unknown.

Each CD8+ T cell subset was flow-sorted in triplicate, with under 350,000 cells per subset placed directly into RLT lysis buffer. To exclude memory contaminants, naive CD8+ T cells were stringently defined as CD45RO-CCR7+CD27+CD95-. Peripheral blood mononuclear cells were isolated from buffy coats using standard density gradient centrifugation. A FACSAria III was used to flow-sort naive CXCR3-negative and CXCR3-positive CD8+ T cells. Total RNA was extracted from sorted cells using an RNeasy Mini Kit. Overall study results and their limits: Repertoire diversity was comparably high in both naive subsets but much lower in memory CD8+ T cells. Because surface CD5, which is linked to self-reactivity in mice, was comparable between the naive subsets, TCR interaction strength was also inferred from TRB CDR3 physicochemical properties. CXCR3 expression partially decreased after cryopreservation, so most assays used freshly isolated PBMCs. Naive CXCR3-negative and CXCR3-positive cells from the same donor showed similar TRBV-TRBJ usage, whereas memory cells showed distinct patterns. TRB CDR3s from CXCR3-positive naive cells showed higher hydrophobicity (lower Kidera factor 4), lower energy, and higher strength and volume indices than CXCR3-negative naive cells.

CDR1 is given as SEHNR and CDR2 as FQNEAQ, both from the germline V gene (reference sequence). The CDR3 runs 16 amino acids, cysteine and phenylalanine included. The DNA sequence is not available. This receptor was identified in a human donor in good health. Some clones in this sample may be carry-over from other donors' samples. The chain is encoded by TRBV7-9 joined to TRBJ2-3; no DNA is available, so the TRBD1 call from TCRdb remains unchecked. What was sequenced was naive CXCR3- CD8+ T cells from blood. The sample's cell subset or site, from its label and the paper: CD45RO-CCR7+CD27+CD95- naive CD8+ T cells lacking CXCR3 (TNR3-). CDR3 sequence: CASSPSWGGSTDTQYF.